This TCR beta chain stems from a study of shared clonotypes between healthy human individuals. CDR1 is MDHEN and CDR2 is SYDVKM in the germline V gene. The CDR3 is made up of 14 amino acids. Trimming removed 2 bases at V and 7 bases at J, with 14 bases between. Broader study findings: In general, naive subsets displayed greater estimated richness than memory subsets did. Represented diversity (both genetic and exposure-history) was limited by the small number of donors.

This clone has only a few counts. What it binds is not known. Replicate sorted-subset PCRs were loaded with around 200 ng DNA, roughly 33,000 T cell genomes. In the study's own analysis: ImmunoSEQ gave junction-only sequences without quality scores, so filtering differed. Profiled with immunoSEQ multiplex PCR; TCRdb holds only in-frame clones, not every one. V and J calls and clone size are given by that table; D and trimming were obtained from the DNA. The sample shows around 1.1 million clones, about 72% of them seen only once. Input material: memory CD4+ T cells from PBMCs. Specified subset: CD45RA-negative fraction. The TCR comes from a man aged 18 to 29 in good health. Some clones in this sample may be carry-over from other donors' samples. This rearrangement joins TRBV28 to TRBJ1-2, with a tentative D call TRBD1 (6 bases). The DNA of the CDR3 is TGTGCCAGCAGTTTACCGACCATGGGGGCTGGCTACACCTTC. Its translation: CASSLPTMGAGYTF.